Below, 29 T cell receptor beta chains from the same sample are listed, as sequenced in a study of cytomegalovirus exposure and HLA in healthy donors. The PCR employed 60 Vbeta primers together with 13 Jbeta primers. Data came from immunoSEQ multiplex PCR; TCRdb stores just in-frame clones and leaves some out. The table records 150,000 to 200,000 clones, around 75% of them present only once. Sequencing input: PBMCs. The receptors derive from a male donor in good health and CMV-seronegative.

This chain links TRBV6-1 with TRBJ2-5; D uncertain. The last part of the DNA fits TRBJ2-7 better; the J call may be wrong. The germline CDR1 and CDR2 sequences are MNHNS and SASEGT. This CDR3 comprises 13 residues. The chain's CDR3 is CASSEEPNYEQYF. The CDR3 region has the DNA TGTGCCAGCAGTGAAGAACCAAACTACGAGCAGTACTTC.

This chain joins TRBV6-1 and TRBJ1-5, with 8 bases that match TRBD1. The germline gives CDR1 MNHNS, CDR2 SASEGT. V was pared by 6 bases and J by 3 bases, with 7 bases of the junction left unmatched. This CDR3 is built from 15 residues. The chain's CDR3 is CASRKQGEDNQPQHF. The DNA for the CDR3 is TGTGCCAGCAGAAAACAGGGGGAGGACAATCAGCCCCAGCATTTT.

The chain uses TRBV4-1 and TRBJ2-1, with 13 bases matching TRBD2. The CDR3 has 18 amino acids. The germline gives CDR1 MGHRA, CDR2 YSYEKL. Trimming cost V 1 base and J 4 bases; bases outside gene matches: 7. This chain's CDR3 is CASSQVGTSGARYNEQFF. The CDR3 DNA follows: TGCGCCAGCAGCCAAGTGGGGACTAGCGGGGCGCGGTACAATGAGCAGTTCTTC.

This chain connects TRBV6-5 to TRBJ1-2; TRBD1 matches 9 bases. Germline V gene lookup returns CDR1 MNHEY and CDR2 SVGAGI. V was clipped by 5 bases and J by 4 bases; unmatched bases: 5. The CDR3 contains 14 residues. The CDR3: CASSPDRGSYGYTF. CDR3 nucleotides: TGTGCCAGCAGTCCGGACAGGGGTAGCTATGGCTACACCTTC.

V is TRBV10-3 and J is TRBJ2-1; 8 bases are a match to TRBD1. CDR3 size: 17 residues. The germline V gene encodes CDR1 ENHRY and CDR2 SYGVKD. V shed 2 bases and J 0 bases; nucleotides not matched to a gene: 6. CDR3 nucleotides: TGTGCCATCAGTGAGCCGAACAGGGGGAGCTCCTACAATGAGCAGTTCTTC. Translated: CAISEPNRGSSYNEQFF.

This clone was seen a few times. J is TRBJ1-2 and V is TRBV5-6; 9 bases are shared with TRBD1. V dropped 4 bases and J dropped 9; count of bases not matched to a gene: 4. The germline gives CDR1 SGHDT, CDR2 YYEEEE. This CDR3 has 12 residues. In nucleotides, the CDR3 is TGTGCCAGCAGCACAGGACAGGGGAGCTACACCTTC. This translates into CASSTGQGSYTF.

V gene TRBV7-2 combines with J gene TRBJ1-1; a weak D match, TRBD1 (6 bases). Trimming pared 5 bases from V and 8 bases from J, leaving 15 bases between. The CDR3 consists of 13 residues. Germline CDR1 is SGHTA and CDR2 is FQGNSA. The CDR3 DNA reads TGTGCCAGCAGCGCAGACAGGCGACTCGAAGCTTTCTTT. It is translated as CASSADRRLEAFF.

The chain recombines TRBV5-1 with TRBJ1-6; D is ambiguous. V dropped 0 bases and J dropped 0 bases, with 13 bases sitting between them. The CDR3 is 18 amino acids. The germline V gene has CDR1 SGHRS and CDR2 YFSETQ. The CDR3 reads CASSLVTILSSYNSPLHF. CDR3 in DNA: TGCGCCAGCAGCTTGGTGACAATCCTGAGCTCCTATAATTCACCCCTCCACTTT. The full variable domain, completed using reference TRBV5-1 and TRBJ1-6, is KAGVTQTPRYLIKTRGQQVTLSCSPISGHRSVSWYQQTPGQGLQFLFEYFSETQRNKGNFPGRFSGRQFSNSRSEMNVSTLELGDSALYLCASSLVTILSSYNSPLHFGNGTRLTVT.

This clone was recorded once. Here the CDR3 reads CAWSGWQGGQPQHF. Here the CDR3 DNA reads TGTGCCTGGAGTGGTTGGCAGGGAGGACAGCCCCAGCATTTT. The chain has TRBV30 and TRBJ1-5; perhaps TRBD1 as D (5 bases). CDR1 and CDR2 from the germline V gene are GTSNPN and SVGIG (reference sequence). This CDR3 contains 14 residues. Trimming cost V 1 base and J 7 bases, with 14 bases left between them. The variable domain in full, completed from reference TRBV30 and TRBJ1-5, reads SQTIHQWPATLVQPVGSPLSLECTVEGTSNPNLYWYRQAAGRGLQLLFYSVGIGQISSEVPQNLSASRPQDRQFILSSKKLLLSDSGFYLCAWSGWQGGQPQHFGDGTRLSIL.

A few counts support this clone. This chain uses TRBV6-1 with TRBJ1-1, with D uncertain. The V end lost 6 bases, the J end lost 0 bases, and 14 bases lay between the germline ends. Germline CDR1 MNHNS, CDR2 SASEGT. The CDR3 consists of 15 residues. CDR3: CASSRLRQMNTEAFF. The CDR3 nucleotides are TGTGCCAGCAGCCGGTTGAGACAAATGAACACTGAAGCTTTCTTT.

The chain has TRBV27 and TRBJ1-5, with 10 nucleotides matching TRBD1. Per the germline V gene, CDR1 is MNHEY and CDR2 is SMNVEV (reference sequence). The CDR3 covers 16 residues. Trimming removed 6 bases from V and 1 base from J; junction bases left unmatched: 6. CDR3 amino acids: CASRPGTGESNQPQHF. The CDR3 bases are TGTGCCAGCAGACCCGGGACAGGGGAAAGCAATCAGCCCCAGCATTTT.

The V gene is TRBV28, the J gene TRBJ2-4, with D possibly being TRBD2 (5 bases). CDR1 MDHEN and CDR2 SYDVKM come from the germline V gene. The V gene lost 5 bases and the J gene lost 3 bases, with 14 bases spanning the gap. This CDR3 has 15 residues. CDR3 nucleotides: TGTGCCAGCAGTGCTCGAGGGAGCCACAAAAACATTCAGTACTTC. It yields the protein CASSARGSHKNIQYF.

The rearrangement uses TRBV19 and TRBJ1-6; 7 bases line up with TRBD1. Per germline, CDR1 LNHDA and CDR2 SQIVND (reference sequence). The CDR3 contains 16 residues. The V segment lost 3 bases and the J segment 10 bases; nucleotides outside the gene matches: 12. In DNA, the CDR3 is TGTGCCAGTAGTATCCAGACAGGGCCCGCGGAATCACCCCTCCACTTT. Translated, it gives CASSIQTGPAESPLHF.

The chain links TRBV30 to TRBJ1-3, with D uncertain. Trimming took off 0 bases at V and 3 bases at J, with 3 bases between the two ends. Germline CDR1 and CDR2: GTSNPN and SVGIG (reference sequence). The CDR3 spans 12 residues. In nucleotides, the CDR3 is TGTGCCTGGAGTGTCTATGGAAACACCATATATTTT. Translated: CAWSVYGNTIYF.

The V and J genes are TRBV7-8 and TRBJ2-3, with TRBD2 matching over 9 bases. Germline CDR1 reads SGHVS; CDR2 reads FQNEAQ. V lost 3 bases to trimming and J lost 1 base; unmatched junction nucleotides: 2. There are 15 residues in the CDR3. This chain's CDR3 is CASSFGLARTDTQYF. For the CDR3, the DNA is TGTGCCAGCAGCTTCGGACTAGCGCGCACAGATACGCAGTATTTT.

This clone was counted a single time. DNA of the CDR3: TGTGCCAGTAGTATCCGGACGGGAAATCAGCCCCAGCATTTT. It is translated as CASSIRTGNQPQHF. This sequence joins TRBV19 and TRBJ1-5; D unresolved. V lost 3 bases and J 4 bases, leaving 10 bases between the germline ends. CDR1 and CDR2 (germline): LNHDA, SQIVND (reference sequence). This CDR3 contains 14 residues.

The chain carries TRBV25-1 and TRBJ2-3, with 11 positions matching TRBD2. V lost 9 bases and J lost 6; bases outside the gene matches: 5. Per germline, CDR1 MGHDK and CDR2 SYGVNS. The CDR3 is 13 residues long. The CDR3 protein is CASTSGGRDTQYF. CDR3 in DNA: TGTGCCAGTACTAGCGGGGGCCGGGATACGCAGTATTTT.

The chain uses TRBV27 and TRBJ1-5; D not certain. The V and J ends lost 4 bases and 7 bases respectively, with 11 bases between them. Germline V gene lookup returns CDR1 MNHEY and CDR2 SMNVEV (reference sequence). The CDR3 is made up of 13 amino acids. For the CDR3, the DNA is TGTGCCAGCAGTTGGGTGGAGGAACAGCCCCAGCATTTT. Translation: CASSWVEEQPQHF.

The CDR3 DNA is TGTGCCAGCAGCTGGGGCCAGCCAGCCTCTAATGAAAAACTGTTTTTT. It specifies CASSWGQPASNEKLFF. The chain has TRBV5-4 and TRBJ1-4; D is possibly TRBD1 (5 bases). V was pared by 3 bases and J by 3 bases, with 15 bases between. This CDR3 contains 16 residues. The germline gives CDR1 SGHNT, CDR2 YYREEE (reference sequence).

In this sample, this clone turned up once. The rearrangement uses TRBV28 and TRBJ1-2; no definite D call. The CDR3 consists of 13 residues. Germline V gives CDR1 MDHEN, CDR2 SYDVKM. V dropped 5 bases and J dropped 4 bases, with 11 bases sitting between them. For the CDR3, the DNA is TGTGCCAGCAGTCTCGCCCGAGCCTATGGCTACACCTTC. Its protein is CASSLARAYGYTF.

This chain links TRBV2 with TRBJ2-3, with a possible D match to TRBD1 (5 bases). The CDR3 has 13 amino acids. Germline V gene sequence: CDR1 SNHLY, CDR2 FYNNEI. V was clipped by 2 bases and J by 6 bases, with 9 bases between them. This CDR3 reads CASSERRDDTQYF. Written as DNA, the CDR3 is TGTGCCAGCAGTGAACGCAGGGATGATACGCAGTATTTT.

The CDR3 nucleotides are TGTGCCACCAGCACAAGCCGGACTAGCGGGAGAATCTGGCAGTTCTTC. Protein: CATSTSRTSGRIWQFF. J is TRBJ2-1 and V is TRBV15, with 13 bases that match TRBD2. The germline V gene has CDR1 LNHNV and CDR2 YYDKDF (reference sequence). Losses at the gene ends were 4 bases for V and 12 bases for J; bases not matched to a gene: 12. This CDR3 is 16 amino acids long.

The chain recombines TRBV7-6 with TRBJ1-1; weak D call: TRBD1 (5 bases). CDR3 length equals 12 residues. Trimming left V 6 bases short and J 6 bases short, with 11 bases between. CDR1 and CDR2 (germline): SGHVS, FNYEAQ. The CDR3 is CASRGQGPEAFF. The CDR3 nucleotides read TGTGCCAGCAGGGGGCAGGGCCCTGAAGCTTTCTTT.

The genes are TRBV12-5 and TRBJ1-2; D is possibly TRBD1 (5 bases). The CDR3 spans 16 residues. Looked up from germline, CDR1 is LGHNT and CDR2 is FRNRAP. The V and J ends lost 3 bases and 0 bases respectively, with 14 bases between them. In DNA, the CDR3 is TGTGCTAGTGGTTTCCACACCTGGACAACTAACTATGGCTACACCTTC. Its protein is CASGFHTWTTNYGYTF.

There are a few counts of this clone. The genes are TRBV5-4 and TRBJ2-2, with D tentatively TRBD1 (6 bases). V lost 3 bases to trimming and J lost 2 bases, with 8 bases between them. The length of the CDR3 is 14 residues. Germline V lookup: CDR1 SGHNT, CDR2 YYREEE (reference sequence). CDR3 region: CASSSGHNTGELFF. In DNA, the CDR3 is TGTGCCAGCAGCTCGGGACACAACACCGGGGAGCTGTTTTTT. Supplemented by reference TRBV5-4 and TRBJ2-2, the full variable domain reads ETGVTQSPTHLIKTRGQQVTLRCSSQSGHNTVSWYQQALGQGPQFIFQYYREEENGRGNFPPRFSGLQFPNYSSELNVNALELDDSALYLCASSSGHNTGELFFGEGSRLTVL.

The chain is built from TRBV11-2 and TRBJ2-7, with D tentatively TRBD2 (7 bases). This CDR3 is 14 amino acids long. The V end was cut by 8 bases, the J end by 1 base, with 15 bases between. The germline gives CDR1 SGHAT, CDR2 FQNNGV. CDR3 sequence: CASALGGRSYEQYF. DNA of the CDR3: TGTGCCAGCGCCTTGGGGGGGCGGTCCTACGAGCAGTACTTC.

V and J are TRBV7-8 and TRBJ1-2, with a possible D match to TRBD1 (6 bases). This CDR3 is 12 amino acids long. Germline values: CDR1 SGHVS, CDR2 FQNEAQ. Deletions cut 5 bases from V and 7 bases from J, with 11 bases between. The CDR3 loop is CASSHRQAGYTF. DNA of the CDR3: TGTGCCAGCAGCCACCGACAGGCTGGCTACACCTTC.

The V gene is TRBV9, the J gene TRBJ2-5; tentative D call: TRBD1 (5 bases). V dropped 0 bases and J dropped 2 bases, with 8 bases sitting between them. There are 14 residues in the CDR3. Germline CDR1 SGDLS, CDR2 YYNGEE. In nucleotides, the CDR3 is TGTGCCAGCAGCGTAGGGGGCCTACAAGAGACCCAGTACTTC. This encodes CASSVGGLQETQYF.

CDR3: CASSFVNQPQHF. The CDR3 region has the DNA TGTGCCAGCAGCTTCGTCAATCAGCCCCAGCATTTT. The J gene is TRBJ1-5, the V gene TRBV13; D gene ambiguous. The length of the CDR3 is 12 residues. Germline lookup yields CDR1 PRHDT and CDR2 FYEKMQ (reference sequence). Trimming took 3 bases from V and 3 from J, leaving 3 bases between them.